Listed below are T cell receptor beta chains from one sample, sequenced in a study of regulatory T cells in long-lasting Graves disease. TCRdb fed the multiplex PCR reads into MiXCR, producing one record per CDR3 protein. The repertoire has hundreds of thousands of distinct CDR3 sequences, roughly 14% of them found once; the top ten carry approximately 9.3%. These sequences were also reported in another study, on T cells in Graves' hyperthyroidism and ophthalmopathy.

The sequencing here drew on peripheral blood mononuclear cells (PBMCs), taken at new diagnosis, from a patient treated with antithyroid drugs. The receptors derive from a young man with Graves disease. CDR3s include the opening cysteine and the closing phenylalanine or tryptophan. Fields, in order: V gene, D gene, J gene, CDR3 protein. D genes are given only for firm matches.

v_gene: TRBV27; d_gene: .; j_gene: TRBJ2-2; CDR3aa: CASSLFGLDHTGELFF
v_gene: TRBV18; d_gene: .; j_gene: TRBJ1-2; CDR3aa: CASSPAGSSNYGYTF
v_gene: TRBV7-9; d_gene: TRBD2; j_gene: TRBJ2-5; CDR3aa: CASSSGRGGETQYF
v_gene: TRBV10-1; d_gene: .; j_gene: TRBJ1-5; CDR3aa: CATEMNSNQPQHF
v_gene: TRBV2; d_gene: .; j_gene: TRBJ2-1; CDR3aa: CASSEDGPPHEQFF
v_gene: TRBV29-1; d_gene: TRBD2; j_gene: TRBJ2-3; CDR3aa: CSVEEGLAGPTDTQYF
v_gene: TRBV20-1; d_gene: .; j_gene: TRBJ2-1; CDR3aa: CSARSMNEQFF
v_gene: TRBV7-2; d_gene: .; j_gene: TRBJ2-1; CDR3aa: CASSFTLSLFF
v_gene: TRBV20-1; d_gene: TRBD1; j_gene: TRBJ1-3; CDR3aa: CSARNGQGANGNTIYF
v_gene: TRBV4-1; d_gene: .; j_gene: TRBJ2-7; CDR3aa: CASSQESSYEQYF
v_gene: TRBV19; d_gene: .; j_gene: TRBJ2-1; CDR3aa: CASSIGSGGASYNEQFF
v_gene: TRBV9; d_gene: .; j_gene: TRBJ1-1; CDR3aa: CASSVVETEAFF
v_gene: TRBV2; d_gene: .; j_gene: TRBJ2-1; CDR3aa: CASSYRGGAYNEQFF
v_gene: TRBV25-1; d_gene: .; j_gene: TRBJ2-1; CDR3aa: CASSDPTDSGSYNEQFF
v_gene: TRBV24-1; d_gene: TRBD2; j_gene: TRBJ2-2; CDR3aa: CATSDLRAGENTGELFF
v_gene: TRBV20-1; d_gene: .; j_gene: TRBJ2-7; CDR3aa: CSAPSGQSSYEQYF